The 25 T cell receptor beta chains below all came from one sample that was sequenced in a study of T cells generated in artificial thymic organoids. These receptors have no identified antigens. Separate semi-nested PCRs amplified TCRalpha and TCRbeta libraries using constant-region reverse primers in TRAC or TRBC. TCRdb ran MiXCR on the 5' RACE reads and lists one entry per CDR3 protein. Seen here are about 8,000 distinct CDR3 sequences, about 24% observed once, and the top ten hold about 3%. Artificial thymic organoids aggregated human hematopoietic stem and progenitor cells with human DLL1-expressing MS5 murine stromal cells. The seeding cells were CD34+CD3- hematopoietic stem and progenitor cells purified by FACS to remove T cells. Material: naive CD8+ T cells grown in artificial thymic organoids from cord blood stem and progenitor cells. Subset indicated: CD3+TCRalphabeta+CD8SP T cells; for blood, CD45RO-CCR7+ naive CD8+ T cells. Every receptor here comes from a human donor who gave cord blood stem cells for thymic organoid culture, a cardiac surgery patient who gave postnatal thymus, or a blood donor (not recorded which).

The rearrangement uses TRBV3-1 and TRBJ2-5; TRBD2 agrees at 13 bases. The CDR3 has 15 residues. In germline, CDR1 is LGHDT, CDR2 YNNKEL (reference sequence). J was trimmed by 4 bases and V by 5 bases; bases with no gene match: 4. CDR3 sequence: CASSRTSGGRETQYF. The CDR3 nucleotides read TGTGCCAGCAGCAGGACTAGCGGGGGACGAGAGACCCAGTACTTC.

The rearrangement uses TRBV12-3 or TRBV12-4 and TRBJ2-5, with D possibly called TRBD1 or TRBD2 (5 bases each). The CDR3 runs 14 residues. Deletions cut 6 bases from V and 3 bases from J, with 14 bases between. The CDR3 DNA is TGTGCCAGCAGCCTGGGGGTAGAAAAAGAGACCCAGTACTTC. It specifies CASSLGVEKETQYF.

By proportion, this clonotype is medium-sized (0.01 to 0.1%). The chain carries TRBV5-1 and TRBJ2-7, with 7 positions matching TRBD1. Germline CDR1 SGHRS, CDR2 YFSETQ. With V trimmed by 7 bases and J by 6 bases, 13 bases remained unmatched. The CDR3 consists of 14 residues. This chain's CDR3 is CASAATGHDREQYF. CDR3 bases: TGCGCCAGCGCCGCGACAGGGCACGATCGCGAGCAGTACTTC.

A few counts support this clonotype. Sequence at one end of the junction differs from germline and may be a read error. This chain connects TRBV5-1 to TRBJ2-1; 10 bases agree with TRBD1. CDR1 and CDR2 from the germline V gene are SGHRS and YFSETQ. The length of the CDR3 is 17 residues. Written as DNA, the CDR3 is TGCGCCAGCAGCTGGGGACAGGGGAAAAGGTCCTACAATGAGCAGCTCTTC. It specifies CASSWGQGKRSYNEQLF.

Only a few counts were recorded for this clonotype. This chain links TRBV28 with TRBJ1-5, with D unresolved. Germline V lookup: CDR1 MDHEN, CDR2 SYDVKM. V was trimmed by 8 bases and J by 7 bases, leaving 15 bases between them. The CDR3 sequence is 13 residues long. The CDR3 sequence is CASGRRRRQPQHF. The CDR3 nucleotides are TGTGCCAGCGGTCGGCGAAGGCGCCAGCCCCAGCATTTT.

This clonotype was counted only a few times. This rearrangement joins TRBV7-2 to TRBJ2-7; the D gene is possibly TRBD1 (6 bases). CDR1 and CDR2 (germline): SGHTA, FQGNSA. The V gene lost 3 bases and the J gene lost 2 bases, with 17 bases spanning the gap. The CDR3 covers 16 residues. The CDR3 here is CASSFTRLEGAYEQYF. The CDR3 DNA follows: TGTGCCAGCAGCTTCACACGGCTAGAGGGGGCCTACGAGCAGTACTTC.

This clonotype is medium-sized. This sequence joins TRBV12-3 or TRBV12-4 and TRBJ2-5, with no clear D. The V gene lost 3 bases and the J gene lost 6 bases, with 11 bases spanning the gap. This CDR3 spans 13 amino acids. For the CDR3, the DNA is TGTGCCAGCAGTTTTGGCCAGGCAAAGACCCAGTACTTC. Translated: CASSFGQAKTQYF.

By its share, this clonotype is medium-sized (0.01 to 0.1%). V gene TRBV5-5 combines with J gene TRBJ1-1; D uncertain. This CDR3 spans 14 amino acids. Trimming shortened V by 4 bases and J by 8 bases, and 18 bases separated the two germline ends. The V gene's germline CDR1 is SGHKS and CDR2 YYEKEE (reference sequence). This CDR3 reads CASSPWTALTEAFF. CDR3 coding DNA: TGTGCCAGCAGCCCCTGGACCGCCCTGACCGAAGCTTTCTTT. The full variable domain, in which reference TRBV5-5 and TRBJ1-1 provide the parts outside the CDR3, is DAGVTQSPTHLIKTRGQQVTLRCSPISGHKSVSWYQQVLGQGPQFIFQYYEKEERGRGNFPDRFSARQFPNYSSELNVNALLLGDSALYLCASSPWTALTEAFFGQGTRLTVV.

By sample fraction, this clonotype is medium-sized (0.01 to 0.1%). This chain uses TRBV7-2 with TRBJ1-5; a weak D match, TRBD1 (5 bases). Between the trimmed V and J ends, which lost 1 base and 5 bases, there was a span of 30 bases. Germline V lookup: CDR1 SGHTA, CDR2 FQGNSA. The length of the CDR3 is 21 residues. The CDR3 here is CASSLEGSPRPPTYKDQPQHF. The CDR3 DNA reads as TGTGCCAGCAGCTTAGAGGGGTCACCCCGCCCCCCCACCTATAAGGATCAGCCCCAGCATTTT. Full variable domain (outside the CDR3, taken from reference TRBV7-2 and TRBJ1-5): GAGVSQSPSNKVTEKGKDVELRCDPISGHTALYWYRQSLGQGLEFLIYFQGNSAPDKSGLPSDRFSAERTGGSVSTLTIQRTQQEDSAVYLCASSLEGSPRPPTYKDQPQHFGDGTRLSIL.

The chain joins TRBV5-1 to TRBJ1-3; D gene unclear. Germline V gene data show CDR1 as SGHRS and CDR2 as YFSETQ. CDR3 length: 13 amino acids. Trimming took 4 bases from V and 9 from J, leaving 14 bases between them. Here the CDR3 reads CASSPLRGATIYF. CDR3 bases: TGCGCCAGCAGCCCTTTACGGGGAGCCACCATATATTTT. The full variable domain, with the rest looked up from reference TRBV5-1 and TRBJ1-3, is KAGVTQTPRYLIKTRGQQVTLSCSPISGHRSVSWYQQTPGQGLQFLFEYFSETQRNKGNFPGRFSGRQFSNSRSEMNVSTLELGDSALYLCASSPLRGATIYFGEGSWLTVV.

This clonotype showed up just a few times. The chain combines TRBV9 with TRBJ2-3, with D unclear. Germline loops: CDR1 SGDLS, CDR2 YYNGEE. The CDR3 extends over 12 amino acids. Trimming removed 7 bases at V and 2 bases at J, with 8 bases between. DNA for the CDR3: TGTGCCAGCGGTGGCCTCACAGATACGCAGTATTTT. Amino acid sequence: CASGGLTDTQYF.

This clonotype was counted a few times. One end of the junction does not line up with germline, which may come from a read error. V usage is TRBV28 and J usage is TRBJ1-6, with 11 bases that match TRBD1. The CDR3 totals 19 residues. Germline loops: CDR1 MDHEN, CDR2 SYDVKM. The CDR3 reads CASSPHAWGQGVCDSLLHF. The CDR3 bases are TGTGCCAGCAGTCCCCACGCTTGGGGACAGGGGGTGTGTGATTCACTCCTCCACTTT.

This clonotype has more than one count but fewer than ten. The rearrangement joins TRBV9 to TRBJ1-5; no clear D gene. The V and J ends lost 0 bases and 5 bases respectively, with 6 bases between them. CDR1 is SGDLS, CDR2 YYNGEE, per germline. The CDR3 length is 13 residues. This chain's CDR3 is CASSVGGYQPQHF. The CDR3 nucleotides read TGTGCCAGCAGCGTAGGAGGGTATCAGCCCCAGCATTTT.

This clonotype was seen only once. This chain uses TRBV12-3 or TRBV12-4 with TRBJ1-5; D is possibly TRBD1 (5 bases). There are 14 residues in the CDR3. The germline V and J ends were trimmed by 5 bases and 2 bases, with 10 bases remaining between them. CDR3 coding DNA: TGTGCCAGCAGTCGAGGGGTCGGCAATCAGCCCCAGCATTTT. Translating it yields CASSRGVGNQPQHF.

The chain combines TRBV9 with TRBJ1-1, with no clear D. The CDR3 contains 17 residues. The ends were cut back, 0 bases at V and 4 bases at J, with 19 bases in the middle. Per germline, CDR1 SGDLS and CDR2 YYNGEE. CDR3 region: CASSVAGWWGEGTEAFF. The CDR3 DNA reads TGTGCCAGCAGCGTAGCGGGGTGGTGGGGAGAGGGCACTGAAGCTTTCTTT.

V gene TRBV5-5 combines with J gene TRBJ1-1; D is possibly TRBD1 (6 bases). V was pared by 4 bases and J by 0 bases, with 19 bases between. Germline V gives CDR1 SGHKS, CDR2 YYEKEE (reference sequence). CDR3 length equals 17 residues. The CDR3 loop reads CASSRRGCRSVNTEAFF. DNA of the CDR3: TGTGCCAGCAGCCGGAGGGGGTGTCGGAGCGTGAACACTGAAGCTTTCTTT.

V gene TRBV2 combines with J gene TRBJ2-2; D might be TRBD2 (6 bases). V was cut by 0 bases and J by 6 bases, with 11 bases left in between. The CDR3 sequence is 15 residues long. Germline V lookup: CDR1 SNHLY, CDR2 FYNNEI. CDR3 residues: CASSEAMGRPGELFF. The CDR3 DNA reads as TGTGCCAGCAGTGAAGCAATGGGGAGGCCCGGGGAGCTGTTTTTT. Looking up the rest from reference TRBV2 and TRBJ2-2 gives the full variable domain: EPEVTQTPSHQVTQMGQEVILRCVPISNHLYFYWYRQILGQKVEFLVSFYNNEISEKSEIFDDQFSVERPDGSNFTLKIRSTKLEDSAMYFCASSEAMGRPGELFFGEGSRLTVL.

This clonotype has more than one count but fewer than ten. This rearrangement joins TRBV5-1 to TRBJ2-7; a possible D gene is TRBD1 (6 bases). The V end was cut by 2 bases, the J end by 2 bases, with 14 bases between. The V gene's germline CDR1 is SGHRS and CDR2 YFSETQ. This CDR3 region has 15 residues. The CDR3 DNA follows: TGCGCCAGCAGCTTCGACAGGTCCCCTCCCTACGAGCAGTACTTC. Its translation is CASSFDRSPPYEQYF.

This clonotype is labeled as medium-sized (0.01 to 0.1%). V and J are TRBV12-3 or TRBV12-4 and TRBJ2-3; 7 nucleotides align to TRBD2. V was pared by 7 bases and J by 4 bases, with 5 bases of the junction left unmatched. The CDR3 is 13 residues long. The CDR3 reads CASTTRGADTQYF. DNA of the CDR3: TGTGCCAGCACCACCCGGGGGGCAGATACGCAGTATTTT.

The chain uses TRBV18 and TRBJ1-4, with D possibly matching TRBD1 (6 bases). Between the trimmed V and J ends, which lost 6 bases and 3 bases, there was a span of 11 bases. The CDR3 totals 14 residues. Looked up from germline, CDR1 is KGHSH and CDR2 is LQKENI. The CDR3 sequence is CASSGQPPNEKLFF. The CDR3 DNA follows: TGTGCCAGCTCTGGACAGCCCCCTAATGAAAAACTGTTTTTT.

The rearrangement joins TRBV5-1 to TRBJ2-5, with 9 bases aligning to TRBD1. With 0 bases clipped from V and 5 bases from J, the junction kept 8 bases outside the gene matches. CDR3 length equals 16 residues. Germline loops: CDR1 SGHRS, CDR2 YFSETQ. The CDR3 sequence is CASSLAGTGMWETQYF. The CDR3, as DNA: TGCGCCAGCAGCTTGGCCGGGACAGGGATGTGGGAGACCCAGTACTTC.

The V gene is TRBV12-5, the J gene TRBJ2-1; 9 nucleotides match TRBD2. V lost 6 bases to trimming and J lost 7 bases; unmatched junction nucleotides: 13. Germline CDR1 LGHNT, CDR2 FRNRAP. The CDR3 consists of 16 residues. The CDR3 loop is CASGSRRGGPRNEQFF. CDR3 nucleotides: TGTGCTAGTGGCTCGAGGCGGGGGGGGCCTAGGAATGAGCAGTTCTTC.

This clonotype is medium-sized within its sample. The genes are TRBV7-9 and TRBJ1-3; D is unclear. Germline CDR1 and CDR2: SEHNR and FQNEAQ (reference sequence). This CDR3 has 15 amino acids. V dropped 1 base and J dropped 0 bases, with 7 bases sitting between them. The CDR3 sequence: CASSLGASSGNTIYF. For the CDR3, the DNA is TGTGCCAGCAGCTTAGGGGCAAGCTCTGGAAACACCATATATTTT.

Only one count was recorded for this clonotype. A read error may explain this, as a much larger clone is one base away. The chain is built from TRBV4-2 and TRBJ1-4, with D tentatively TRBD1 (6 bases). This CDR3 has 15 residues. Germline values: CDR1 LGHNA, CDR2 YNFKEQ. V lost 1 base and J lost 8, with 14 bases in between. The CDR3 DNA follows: TGTGCCAGCAGCCAAGGAGACAGGCATTGGGAAAAACTGTTTTTT. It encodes CASSQGDRHWEKLFF.

CDR3 nucleotides: TGTGCCAGCAGTTTGTCACAGGGTTATAGTGGCTACACCTTC. This codes for CASSLSQGYSGYTF. The chain employs TRBV12-3 or TRBV12-4 and TRBJ1-2; maybe TRBD1 (6 bases). The CDR3 runs to 14 residues. Trimming stripped 3 bases from V and 7 bases from J, with 15 bases between.